These 28 T cell receptor beta chains came from one sample sequenced in a study of shared clonotypes between healthy human individuals (dated by TCRdb to 2018 to 2021). The protocol used for the library was the immunoSEQ multiplex PCR assay. TCRdb took this table from immuneACCESS and kept in-frame rearrangements with V and J called. Such tables lack part of the clones; where checked against another copy, unresolved V genes explain under half of the gap, and the rest is unexplained. This sample gives about 79,000 clones in total; about 61% of them show up just once. The ten largest clones add up to over 50% of the sample. Sequenced: memory CD8+ T cells sorted from blood. Interpreted using the paper, the cell subset or site label stands for: CD45RO+ cells pooled with CCR7-negative TemRA cells. The receptors were gathered from a young man in good health.

This chain connects TRBV11-3 to TRBJ1-2; 10 nucleotides match TRBD1. The CDR3 loop spans 13 amino acids. The ends lost 4 bases at V and 5 bases at J; junction bases unmatched: 1. Germline assignment: CDR1 SGHNT and CDR2 YENEEA. In nucleotides, the CDR3 is TGTGCCAGCAGCTGGACAGGGGGGTATGGCTACACCTTC. It codes for CASSWTGGYGYTF.

V is TRBV27 and J is TRBJ1-4; possible D gene TRBD1, 5 bases. The CDR3 covers 14 residues. Trimming cost V 3 bases and J 4 bases, with 9 bases left between them. In germline, CDR1 is MNHEY, CDR2 SMNVEV (reference sequence). CDR3 bases: TGTGCCAGCAGTTTTCAGGGAAGTAATGAAAAACTGTTTTTT. Translation: CASSFQGSNEKLFF.

This chain uses TRBV14 with TRBJ1-4; D gene ambiguous. Trimming left V 0 bases short and J 8 bases short, with 13 bases between. Germline CDR1 reads SGHDN; CDR2 reads FVKESK. The CDR3 extends over 15 amino acids. CDR3 nucleotide sequence: TGTGCCAGCAGCCAAGATCGCGTTAGTGGAGAAAAACTGTTTTTT. It is translated as CASSQDRVSGEKLFF.

This chain connects TRBV28 to TRBJ2-7; a possible D gene is TRBD2 (5 bases). The V end was cut by 6 bases, the J end by 6 bases, with 30 bases between. This CDR3 is built from 18 residues. Germline CDR1 MDHEN, CDR2 SYDVKM. The CDR3 sequence is CASSPPGISGGALSEQYF. CDR3 bases: TGTGCCAGCAGCCCCCCGGGCATCAGCGGAGGAGCCCTCTCCGAGCAGTACTTC.

This clone was counted only a few times. V gene TRBV10-2 combines with J gene TRBJ2-5; D remains ambiguous. V lost 5 bases and J 4 bases, leaving 5 bases between the germline ends. Germline CDR1 reads WSHSY; CDR2 reads SAAADI. The CDR3 spans 11 residues. The CDR3 loop reads CASSLGETQYF. Here the CDR3 DNA reads TGCGCCAGCAGTTTAGGAGAGACCCAGTACTTC.

J is TRBJ2-7 and V is TRBV19; D is unresolved. Germline V lookup: CDR1 LNHDA, CDR2 SQIVND (reference sequence). The CDR3 runs 12 residues. V lost 4 bases and J 1 base, leaving 5 bases between the germline ends. The CDR3 sequence: CASSTTSYEQYF. In DNA, the CDR3 is TGTGCCAGTAGTACTACGTCCTACGAGCAGTACTTC.

The V call is TRBV10-3, the J call TRBJ2-7, with a possible D match to TRBD2 (6 bases). Trimming took off 2 bases at V and 0 bases at J, with 17 bases between the two ends. This CDR3 is built from 17 residues. Per the germline V gene, CDR1 is ENHRY and CDR2 is SYGVKD. CDR3 coding DNA: TGTGCCATCAGTGAGCCACTCCGGGACTCCATCTCCTACGAGCAGTACTTC. Residues: CAISEPLRDSISYEQYF.

CDR3 sequence (DNA): TGCGCCAGCAGCCTGATGAGCGGGACGATGGGAAACACCATATATTTT. It is translated as CASSLMSGTMGNTIYF. The J gene is TRBJ1-3, the V gene TRBV5-1, with a possible D match to TRBD1 (5 bases). Germline CDR1 is SGHRS and CDR2 is YFSETQ. The length of the CDR3 is 16 residues. V was trimmed by 4 bases and J by 4 bases, leaving 18 bases between them.

This clone was picked up a small number of times. The chain uses TRBV5-4 and TRBJ2-5; D not resolved. CDR1 SGHNT and CDR2 YYREEE come from the germline V gene (reference sequence). Deletions cut 4 bases from V and 2 bases from J, with 6 bases between. The CDR3 sequence is 12 residues long. The CDR3 coding sequence is TGTGCCAGCAGCAAGAATCAAGAGACCCAGTACTTC. Amino acids: CASSKNQETQYF.

This clone was counted many times. V and J are TRBV19 and TRBJ2-3; 12 bases are shared with TRBD1. In germline, CDR1 is LNHDA, CDR2 SQIVND (reference sequence). The CDR3 runs to 15 residues. Losses at the gene ends were 8 bases for V and 2 bases for J; bases not matched to a gene: 5. The CDR3, as DNA: TGTGCCAGTCGGATGGGACAGGGGGCCACAGATACGCAGTATTTT. Translated, it gives CASRMGQGATDTQYF.

The CDR3, as DNA: TGTGCCAGCGAGCGGGACACCTACGAGCAGTACTTC. Its protein is CASERDTYEQYF. This chain uses TRBV28 with TRBJ2-7, with D tentatively TRBD2 (7 bases). The germline CDR1 and CDR2 sequences are MDHEN and SYDVKM. Trimming cost V 8 bases and J 2 bases, with 10 bases left between them. This CDR3 has 12 residues.

This clone has a handful of counts. The chain carries TRBV28 and TRBJ2-7; D is unclear. V was pared by 6 bases and J by 5 bases, with 20 bases between. The CDR3 contains 15 residues. CDR1 is MDHEN and CDR2 is SYDVKM in the germline V gene. CDR3 residues: CASSARSDPGNEQYF. In DNA form, the CDR3 reads TGTGCCAGCAGCGCGCGCTCGGACCCCGGCAACGAGCAGTACTTC. The whole variable domain, remainder taken from reference TRBV28 and TRBJ2-7, is DVKVTQSSRYLVKRTGEKVFLECVQDMDHENMFWYRQDPGLGLRLIYFSYDVKMKEKGDIPEGYSVSREKKERFSLILESASTNQTSMYLCASSARSDPGNEQYFGPGTRLTVT.

J is TRBJ2-5 and V is TRBV27; tentatively, D is TRBD1 (8 bases). Germline CDR1 reads MNHEY; CDR2 reads SMNVEV (reference sequence). The CDR3 is 14 amino acids. V was trimmed by 5 bases and J by 9 bases, leaving 19 bases between them. The CDR3 is CASSRTGPGGAQYF. The CDR3 DNA reads TGTGCCAGCAGTCGGACAGGGCCTGGGGGGGCCCAGTACTTC.

The genes are TRBV11-2 and TRBJ2-6; 10 bases are shared with TRBD1. This CDR3 spans 19 amino acids. V was pared by 0 bases and J by 0 bases, with 5 bases of the junction left unmatched. The V gene's germline CDR1 is SGHAT and CDR2 FQNNGV. CDR3 DNA: TGTGCCAGCAGCTTAGATGGGGGGACAGGGGACTCTGGGGCCAACGTCCTGACTTTC. Protein: CASSLDGGTGDSGANVLTF. Full variable domain (outside the CDR3, taken from reference TRBV11-2 and TRBJ2-6): EAGVAQSPRYKIIEKRQSVAFWCNPISGHATLYWYQQILGQGPKLLIQFQNNGVVDDSQLPKDRFSAERLKGVDSTLKIQPAKLEDSAVYLCASSLDGGTGDSGANVLTFGAGSRLTVL.

The genes are TRBV11-2 and TRBJ2-1; D perhaps matches TRBD1 (7 bases). The CDR3 spans 17 residues. V dropped 0 bases and J dropped 6 bases, with 18 bases sitting between them. The germline V gene has CDR1 SGHAT and CDR2 FQNNGV. CDR3 sequence (DNA): TGTGCCAGCAGCTTAGAACCCCAGGGGGGAGGATTCAATGAGCAGTTCTTC. Translation gives CASSLEPQGGGFNEQFF.

The chain joins TRBV2 to TRBJ2-5, with D tentatively TRBD1 or TRBD2 (6 bases each). CDR3 length: 15 residues. The germline CDR1 and CDR2 sequences are SNHLY and FYNNEI. Deletions cut 6 bases from V and 2 bases from J, with 16 bases between. CDR3 residues: CASRSAEGEQETQYF. The CDR3, as DNA: TGTGCCAGCAGGTCCGCGGAGGGGGAACAAGAGACCCAGTACTTC.

The rearrangement uses TRBV4-1 and TRBJ2-5, with 11 bases aligning to TRBD2. With 4 bases clipped from V and 2 bases from J, the junction kept 9 bases outside the gene matches. The CDR3 extends over 17 amino acids. Germline assignment: CDR1 MGHRA and CDR2 YSYEKL. The CDR3 loop is CASSPEDGTSGQETQYF. The DNA of the CDR3 is TGCGCCAGCAGCCCAGAAGACGGGACTAGCGGTCAAGAGACCCAGTACTTC.

This clone was counted a single time. This chain joins TRBV11-1 and TRBJ2-7; D might be TRBD1 or TRBD2, each matching 5 bases. CDR1 is SGHAT, CDR2 FQDESV, per germline (reference sequence). This CDR3 region has 14 residues. V lost 0 bases and J 2 bases, leaving 8 bases between the germline ends. The CDR3 is CASSLAGTAYEQYF. The CDR3 nucleotides are TGTGCCAGCAGCTTAGCGGGGACCGCCTACGAGCAGTACTTC. Full variable domain (remainder filled in from reference TRBV11-1 and TRBJ2-7): EAEVAQSPRYKITEKSQAVAFWCDPISGHATLYWYRQILGQGPELLVQFQDESVVDDSQLPKDRFSAERLKGVDSTLKIQPAELGDSAMYLCASSLAGTAYEQYFGPGTRLTVT.

The chain's CDR3 is CASSLWDSDNEQFF. DNA for the CDR3: TGTGCCAGCAGCTTGTGGGACAGCGACAATGAGCAGTTCTTC. The chain has TRBV5-5 and TRBJ2-1, with 7 positions matching TRBD1. J lost 5 bases, V lost 1 base, and 3 bases had no gene match. Germline loops: CDR1 SGHKS, CDR2 YYEKEE (reference sequence). This CDR3 is 14 amino acids long.

The chain links TRBV5-1 to TRBJ1-3, with D unresolved. V lost 4 bases to trimming and J lost 0 bases, with 5 bases between them. The CDR3 is 13 residues long. Germline CDR1 reads SGHRS; CDR2 reads YFSETQ. The CDR3 region is CASSPSSGNTIYF. CDR3 nucleotides: TGCGCCAGCAGCCCAAGCTCTGGAAACACCATATATTTT.

This clone was recorded once. This chain uses TRBV4-1 with TRBJ2-6, with 7 nucleotides matching TRBD1. Trimming cost V 2 bases and J 0 bases; bases outside gene matches: 7. Looked up from germline, CDR1 is MGHRA and CDR2 is YSYEKL. The CDR3 is made up of 18 amino acids. CDR3 nucleotide sequence: TGCGCCAGCAGCCAAACCGGGACAGCAATCTCTGGGGCCAACGTCCTGACTTTC. This gives the protein CASSQTGTAISGANVLTF.

The chain joins TRBV11-2 to TRBJ2-3, with TRBD2 identical over 7 bases. Trimming took 1 base from V and 0 from J; bases not matched to a gene: 4. This CDR3 region has 16 residues. Germline V CDR1 and CDR2: SGHAT, FQNNGV. The DNA of the CDR3 is TGTGCCAGCAGCTTAGGAGGTAGCGGGAGCACAGATACGCAGTATTTT. As protein: CASSLGGSGSTDTQYF.

V and J are TRBV6-1 and TRBJ1-4; 8 nucleotides line up with TRBD1. V shed 6 bases, J shed 4 bases, and the junction held 4 bases outside the gene matches. The CDR3 has 14 amino acids. The germline V gene encodes CDR1 MNHNS and CDR2 SASEGT. The CDR3 sequence: CASRDRAGNEKLFF. For the CDR3, the DNA is TGTGCCAGCAGGGACAGGGCGGGTAATGAAAAACTGTTTTTT.

The chain has TRBV28 and TRBJ2-7; D is unresolved. The CDR3 sequence is 13 residues long. CDR1 MDHEN and CDR2 SYDVKM come from the germline V gene. V was shortened by 6 bases and J by 3 bases, with 12 bases between the two germline ends. CDR3 coding DNA: TGTGCCAGCAGCCGCGGTTGGGGCTACGAGCAGTACTTC. It yields the protein CASSRGWGYEQYF.

The rearrangement links TRBV7-8 to TRBJ2-1; D is ambiguous. The germline V gene has CDR1 SGHVS and CDR2 FQNEAQ. The ends were cut back, 4 bases at V and 2 bases at J, with 12 bases in the middle. The CDR3 consists of 15 residues. For the CDR3, the DNA is TGTGCCAGCAGCTATGGCCCCTCCCCCTACAATGAGCAGTTCTTC. It encodes CASSYGPSPYNEQFF.

In this sample, this clone turned up a few times. The chain links TRBV25-1 to TRBJ1-5; TRBD1 is a possible D gene (5 bases). Germline CDR1 is MGHDK and CDR2 is SYGVNS. CDR3 length equals 15 residues. V lost 1 base and J lost 3, with 10 bases in between. CDR3 sequence reads: CASSESTGDNQPQHF. CDR3 DNA: TGTGCCAGCAGTGAATCCACAGGAGACAATCAGCCCCAGCATTTT.

The chain carries TRBV30 and TRBJ1-4; TRBD1 might be the D (5 bases). V lost 0 bases and J lost 5, with 7 bases in between. The length of the CDR3 is 13 residues. The germline CDR1 and CDR2 sequences are GTSNPN and SVGIG (reference sequence). The CDR3 nucleotides read TGTGCCTGGAGTGTATGGGGGAATGAAAAACTGTTTTTT. Protein: CAWSVWGNEKLFF.

V and J are TRBV9 and TRBJ2-2; a weak D match, TRBD1 (6 bases). CDR1 SGDLS and CDR2 YYNGEE come from the germline V gene. The CDR3 extends over 14 amino acids. The germline V and J ends were trimmed by 3 bases and 5 bases, with 11 bases remaining between them. CDR3 DNA sequence: TGTGCCAGCAGCGATGGACAGCGGACCGGGGAGCTGTTTTTT. This sequence encodes CASSDGQRTGELFF.